Following are 19 T cell receptor beta chains from one sample sequenced in a study of cytomegalovirus exposure and HLA in healthy donors. Researchers ran the PCR with 60 Vbeta and 13 Jbeta primers. Measured with immunoSEQ multiplex PCR; TCRdb has only the in-frame clones, and not every one. The sample has around 150,000 clones, over 50% seen once. Sequencing used PBMCs. These receptors all stem from a human donor in good health.

This chain uses TRBV18 with TRBJ2-5, with TRBD1 matching over 8 bases. Germline lookup yields CDR1 KGHSH and CDR2 LQKENI. With V trimmed by 6 bases and J by 1 base, 7 bases remained unmatched. The CDR3 covers 15 residues. CDR3 sequence: CASSPPDRAQETQYF. In DNA form, the CDR3 reads TGTGCCAGCTCTCCCCCGGACAGGGCCCAAGAGACCCAGTACTTC.

This clone occurred once. The chain recombines TRBV6-5 with TRBJ2-7; TRBD1 aligns across 7 bases. CDR3 size: 14 residues. V gave up 2 bases and J gave up 7 bases; unmatched junction bases: 8. The V gene's germline CDR1 is MNHEY and CDR2 SVGAGI. CDR3 amino acids: CASSYPGTRGEQYF. CDR3 coding DNA: TGTGCCAGCAGTTACCCTGGGACCAGGGGGGAGCAGTACTTC.

The gene calls are TRBV19 and TRBJ2-4, with D possibly being TRBD1 (5 bases). Germline V lookup: CDR1 LNHDA, CDR2 SQIVND (reference sequence). V lost 7 bases and J lost 9, with 10 bases in between. CDR3 size: 11 residues. CDR3 sequence: CASTTGGIQYF. DNA of the CDR3: TGTGCCAGTACAACAGGTGGCATTCAGTACTTC.

V is TRBV5-4 and J is TRBJ2-1; 7 bases match TRBD2. J lost 0 bases, V lost 3 bases, and 6 bases had no gene match. The CDR3 spans 16 residues. The V gene's germline CDR1 is SGHNT and CDR2 YYREEE (reference sequence). CDR3 DNA: TGTGCCAGCAGCTCCCAGCGGGATAACTCCTACAATGAGCAGTTCTTC. Translated: CASSSQRDNSYNEQFF.

Notes on this clone: The sample carries other DNA sequences with the same CDR3. This sequence joins TRBV13 and TRBJ2-7, with 10 bases identical to TRBD2. Trimming cost V 5 bases and J 1 base; bases outside gene matches: 5. Germline lookup yields CDR1 PRHDT and CDR2 FYEKMQ (reference sequence). This CDR3 comprises 15 residues. In DNA, the CDR3 is TGTGCCAGCAGCCCCGGACTAGCGGATTCCTACGAGCAGTACTTC. It encodes CASSPGLADSYEQYF. The variable domain in full, completed from reference TRBV13 and TRBJ2-7, reads AAGVIQSPRHLIKEKRETATLKCYPIPRHDTVYWYQQGPGQDPQFLISFYEKMQSDKGSIPDRFSAQQFSDYHSELNMSSLELGDSALYFCASSPGLADSYEQYFGPGTRLTVT.

This chain joins TRBV6-1 and TRBJ2-7, with TRBD2 identical over 12 bases. V lost 1 base, J lost 2 bases, and 6 bases stayed unmatched. CDR1 and CDR2 from the germline V gene are MNHNS and SASEGT. CDR3 size: 17 residues. The CDR3 sequence is CASSEDRGLAGTYEQYF. The DNA of the CDR3 is TGTGCCAGCAGTGAAGACCGAGGACTAGCGGGAACCTACGAGCAGTACTTC.

The J gene is TRBJ2-3, the V gene TRBV11-2; D ambiguous. The germline gives CDR1 SGHAT, CDR2 FQNNGV. This CDR3 has 12 residues. V was cut by 4 bases and J by 10 bases, with 12 bases left in between. CDR3 region: CASSSNSRPQYF. CDR3 DNA sequence: TGTGCCAGCAGCTCCAACAGCAGACCGCAGTATTTT.

A word on this clone: One end of the junction varies from germline; a read error may be responsible. The chain links TRBV19 to TRBJ2-7, with TRBD1 matching 11 bases. Looked up from germline, CDR1 is LNHDA and CDR2 is SQIVND (reference sequence). CDR3 length: 12 residues. The DNA for the CDR3 is TGTGCCAGTACCCGGGGAGGGACAGGGGGGTTTTTC. Its translation is CASTRGGTGGFF.

This chain connects TRBV18 to TRBJ2-3; D is undetermined. The V gene's germline CDR1 is KGHSH and CDR2 LQKENI. Trimming stripped 0 bases from V and 1 base from J, with 2 bases between. CDR3 size: 13 residues. The CDR3 spells CASSPPGTDTQYF. The CDR3, as DNA: TGTGCCAGCTCACCACCCGGCACAGATACGCAGTATTTT. Using reference TRBV18 and TRBJ2-3 for the parts outside the CDR3, the full variable domain is NAGVMQNPRHLVRRRGQEARLRCSPMKGHSHVYWYRQLPEEGLKFMVYLQKENIIDESGMPKERFSAEFPKEGPSILRIQQVVRGDSAAYFCASSPPGTDTQYFGPGTRLTVL.

This chain connects TRBV28 to TRBJ1-3; D not resolved. CDR3 length: 14 residues. Germline V gene lookup returns CDR1 MDHEN and CDR2 SYDVKM. V lost 6 bases to trimming and J lost 4 bases, with 13 bases between them. CDR3 sequence (DNA): TGTGCCAGCAGGCGAACCCCACAGGGAAACACCATATATTTT. As protein: CASRRTPQGNTIYF.

This chain uses TRBV7-2 with TRBJ2-5; D gene uncertain. Germline assignment: CDR1 SGHTA and CDR2 FQGNSA. V lost 5 bases and J lost 0, with 13 bases in between. The CDR3 is 15 residues long. Here the CDR3 reads CASSPQLMYQETQYF. Here the CDR3 DNA reads TGTGCCAGCAGCCCCCAACTTATGTACCAAGAGACCCAGTACTTC.

This clone was counted between two and nine times. The rearrangement joins TRBV11-2 to TRBJ1-3; a weak D match, TRBD1 (5 bases). There are 15 residues in the CDR3. Germline V gene data show CDR1 as SGHAT and CDR2 as FQNNGV. The germline V and J ends were trimmed by 3 bases and 1 base, with 10 bases remaining between them. This CDR3 reads CASSFRGGSGNTIYF. The CDR3 bases are TGTGCCAGCAGCTTCCGCGGGGGATCTGGAAACACCATATATTTT.

The CDR3 reads CASSSRGTANEKLFF. For the CDR3, the DNA is TGTGCCAGCAGCTCCAGGGGGACTGCTAATGAAAAACTGTTTTTT. The V and J genes are TRBV5-4 and TRBJ1-4, with 7 bases that match TRBD1. CDR1 and CDR2 (germline): SGHNT, YYREEE (reference sequence). The CDR3 contains 15 residues. V shed 3 bases and J 3 bases; nucleotides not matched to a gene: 5. Based on the CDR3 plus reference TRBV5-4 and TRBJ1-4, the full variable domain is ETGVTQSPTHLIKTRGQQVTLRCSSQSGHNTVSWYQQALGQGPQFIFQYYREEENGRGNFPPRFSGLQFPNYSSELNVNALELDDSALYLCASSSRGTANEKLFFGSGTQLSVL.

The CDR3 coding sequence is TGTGCCAGCAGTTTCGTTGCAGGGAATTCACCCCTCCACTTT. Translation: CASSFVAGNSPLHF. The rearrangement joins TRBV27 to TRBJ1-6, with D perhaps TRBD1 (5 bases). This CDR3 region has 14 residues. Germline V CDR1 and CDR2: MNHEY, SMNVEV (reference sequence). The germline V and J ends were trimmed by 3 bases and 7 bases, with 10 bases remaining between them.

V is TRBV19 and J is TRBJ2-7, with D perhaps TRBD2 (7 bases). This CDR3 is 15 amino acids long. V lost 6 bases, J lost 2 bases, and 17 bases lay in between. Germline-derived CDR1 and CDR2 are LNHDA and SQIVND (reference sequence). This CDR3 reads CASRWWEGDTYEQYF. CDR3 nucleotides: TGTGCCAGTAGGTGGTGGGAGGGGGACACCTACGAGCAGTACTTC.

Concerning this clone: A read error may account for a junction end that differs from germline. The gene calls are TRBV7-7 and TRBJ2-7, with 14 positions matching TRBD2. Germline assignment: CDR1 SSHAT and CDR2 FNYEAQ (reference sequence). The CDR3 has 15 amino acids. The CDR3, as DNA: TGTGCTAGCAGCTTGGGGACTAGCGGGAGCGACGAGCAGTACTTC. Translated, it gives CASSLGTSGSDEQYF.

This sequence joins TRBV28 and TRBJ2-1, with TRBD2 matching over 11 bases. The V gene's germline CDR1 is MDHEN and CDR2 SYDVKM. The CDR3 has 16 residues. The junction had 7 bases not matched to a gene; V was cut back by 6 bases and J by 3 bases. The CDR3 loop reads CASRGTSGGRYNEQFF. In DNA form, the CDR3 reads TGTGCCAGCAGGGGGACTAGCGGAGGTCGCTACAATGAGCAGTTCTTC.

The CDR3 spells CASSQTSGSMNEQFF. In nucleotides, the CDR3 is TGCGCCAGCAGCCAGACTAGCGGGAGTATGAATGAGCAGTTCTTC. The V gene is TRBV5-1, the J gene TRBJ2-1; TRBD2 matches at 12 bases. The CDR3 is 15 amino acids. V dropped 4 bases and J dropped 7; count of bases not matched to a gene: 6. CDR1 SGHRS and CDR2 YFSETQ come from the germline V gene.

Notes on this clone: Other nucleotide sequences in the sample specify the same CDR3. This sequence joins TRBV5-4 and TRBJ1-2, with D possibly TRBD1 on 6 matching bases. The germline CDR1 and CDR2 sequences are SGHNT and YYREEE (reference sequence). The CDR3 has 13 residues. The V end was cut by 4 bases, the J end by 3 bases, with 10 bases between. Here the CDR3 reads CASSPQGDYGYTF. The CDR3 DNA reads as TGTGCCAGCAGCCCACAGGGCGACTATGGCTACACCTTC.